Shown below are 4 T cell receptor beta chains from a single sample sequenced in a study of T cell responses to AZD1222 COVID-19 vaccine. Method: immunoSEQ multiplex PCR; TCRdb's copy keeps in-frame clones and lacks some. The sample holds around 160,000 clones, around 90% seen once. The material sequenced was peripheral blood, taken on day 0 of MenACWY control vaccination. The source of these receptors is an adult in good health.

This clone has a single count. This rearrangement joins TRBV3-1 (or the pseudogene TRBV3-2) to TRBJ1-6; D unresolved. CDR3 length: 15 amino acids. Germline V gene lookup returns CDR1 LGHDT and CDR2 YNNKEL (reference sequence). V was pared by 2 bases and J by 5 bases, with 10 bases between. The CDR3 DNA sequence: TGTGCCAGCAGCCAAAGCGGGATCGATAATTCACCCCTCCACTTT. Amino acid sequence: CASSQSGIDNSPLHF.

The chain is built from TRBV7-2 and TRBJ2-1; 10 positions agree with TRBD2. The V segment lost 1 base and the J segment 7 bases; nucleotides outside the gene matches: 7. There are 16 residues in the CDR3. The germline gives CDR1 SGHTA, CDR2 FQGNSA. CDR3 DNA: TGTGCCAGCAGCTTAGTCGGTAGCGGGAGGATTAATGAGCAGTTCTTC. Protein sequence: CASSLVGSGRINEQFF.

The chain has TRBV28 and TRBJ1-1; D may be TRBD1 (5 bases). The V gene's germline CDR1 is MDHEN and CDR2 SYDVKM. The V gene lost 8 bases and the J gene lost 4 bases, with 23 bases spanning the gap. The CDR3 contains 16 residues. CDR3 amino acids: CASRIWGGTPGTEAFF. The CDR3 DNA sequence: TGTGCCAGCCGTATCTGGGGGGGTACTCCCGGCACTGAAGCTTTCTTT.

The table lists this clone with a count of one. The V gene is TRBV10-1, the J gene TRBJ2-1, with D maybe TRBD1 (5 bases). The CDR3 covers 12 residues. V was clipped by 5 bases and J by 5 bases, with 7 bases between them. Germline CDR1 and CDR2: WNHNN and SYGVQD (reference sequence). CDR3 sequence reads: CASSTGNNEQFF. Here the CDR3 DNA reads TGCGCCAGCAGTACAGGTAACAATGAGCAGTTCTTC.